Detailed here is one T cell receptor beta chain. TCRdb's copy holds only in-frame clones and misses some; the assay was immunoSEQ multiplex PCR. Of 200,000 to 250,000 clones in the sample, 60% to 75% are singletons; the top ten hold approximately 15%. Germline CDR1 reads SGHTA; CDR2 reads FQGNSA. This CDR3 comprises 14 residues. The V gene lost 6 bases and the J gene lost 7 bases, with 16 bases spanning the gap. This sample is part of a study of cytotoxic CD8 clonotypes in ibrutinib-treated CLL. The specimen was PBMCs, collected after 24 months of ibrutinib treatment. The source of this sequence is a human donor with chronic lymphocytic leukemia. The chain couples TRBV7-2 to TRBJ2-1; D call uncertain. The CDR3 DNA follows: TGTGCCAGCAGGTTCCCCAGTGAATATAATGAGCAGTTCTTC. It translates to CASRFPSEYNEQFF.